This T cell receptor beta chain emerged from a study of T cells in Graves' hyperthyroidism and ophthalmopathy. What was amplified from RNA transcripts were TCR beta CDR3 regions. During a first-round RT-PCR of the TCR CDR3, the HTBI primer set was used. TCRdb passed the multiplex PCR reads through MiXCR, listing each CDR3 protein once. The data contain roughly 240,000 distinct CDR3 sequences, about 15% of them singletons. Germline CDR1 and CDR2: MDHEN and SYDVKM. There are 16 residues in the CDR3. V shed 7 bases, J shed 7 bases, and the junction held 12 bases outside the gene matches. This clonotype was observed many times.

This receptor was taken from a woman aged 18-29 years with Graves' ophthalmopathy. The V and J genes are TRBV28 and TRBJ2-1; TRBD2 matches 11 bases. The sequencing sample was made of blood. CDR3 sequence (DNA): TGTGCCAGCAACCAATTAGCGGGAGGGCCATGGAATGAGCAGTTCTTC. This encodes CASNQLAGGPWNEQFF.